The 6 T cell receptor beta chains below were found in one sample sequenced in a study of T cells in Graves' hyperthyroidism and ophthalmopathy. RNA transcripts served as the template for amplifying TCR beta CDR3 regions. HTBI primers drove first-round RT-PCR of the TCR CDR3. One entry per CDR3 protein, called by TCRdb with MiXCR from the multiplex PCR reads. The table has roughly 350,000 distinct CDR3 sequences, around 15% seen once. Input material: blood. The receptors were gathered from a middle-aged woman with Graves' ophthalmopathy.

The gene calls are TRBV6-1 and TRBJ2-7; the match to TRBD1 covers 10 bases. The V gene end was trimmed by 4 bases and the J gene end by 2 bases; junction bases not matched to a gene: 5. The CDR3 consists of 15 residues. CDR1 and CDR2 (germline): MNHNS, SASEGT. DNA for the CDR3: TGTGCCAGCAGTGGACAGGGGGCATTCACCTACGAGCAGTACTTC. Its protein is CASSGQGAFTYEQYF.

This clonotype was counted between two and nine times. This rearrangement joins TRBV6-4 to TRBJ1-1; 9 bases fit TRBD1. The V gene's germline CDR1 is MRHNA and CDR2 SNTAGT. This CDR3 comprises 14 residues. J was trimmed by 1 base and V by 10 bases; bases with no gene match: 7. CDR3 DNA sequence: TGTGCCATCCAAAAGACAGGGGGGAACACTGAAGCTTTCTTT. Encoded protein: CAIQKTGGNTEAFF.

CDR3 in amino acids: CASSAVAGGTAGELFF. In nucleotides, the CDR3 is TGCGCCAGCAGTGCGGTAGCGGGAGGGACCGCCGGGGAGCTGTTTTTT. The genes are TRBV10-1 and TRBJ2-2; 11 bases agree with TRBD2. In germline, CDR1 is WNHNN, CDR2 SYGVQD (reference sequence). V gave up 4 bases and J gave up 6 bases; unmatched junction bases: 7. The CDR3 has 16 amino acids.

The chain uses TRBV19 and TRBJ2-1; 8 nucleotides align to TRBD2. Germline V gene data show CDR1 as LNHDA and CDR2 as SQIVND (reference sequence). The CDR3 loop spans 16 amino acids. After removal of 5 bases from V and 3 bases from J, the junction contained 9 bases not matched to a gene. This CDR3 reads CASSPRGSGSYNEQFF. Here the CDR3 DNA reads TGTGCCAGTAGTCCCCGGGGGAGCGGGAGCTACAATGAGCAGTTCTTC.

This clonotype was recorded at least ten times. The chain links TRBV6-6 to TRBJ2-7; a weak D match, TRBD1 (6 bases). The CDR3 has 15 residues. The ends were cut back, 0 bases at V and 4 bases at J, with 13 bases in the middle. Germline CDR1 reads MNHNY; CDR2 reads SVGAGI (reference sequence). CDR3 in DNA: TGTGCCAGCAGTTACTCTGGGGGCTCGGGATACGAGCAGTACTTC. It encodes CASSYSGGSGYEQYF.

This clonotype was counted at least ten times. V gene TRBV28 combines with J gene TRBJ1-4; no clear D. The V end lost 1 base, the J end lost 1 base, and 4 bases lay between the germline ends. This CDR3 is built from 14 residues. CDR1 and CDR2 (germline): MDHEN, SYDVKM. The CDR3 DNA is TGTGCCAGCAGTTTATCAGGAACTAATGAAAAACTGTTTTTT. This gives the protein CASSLSGTNEKLFF.